Included here is one T cell receptor beta chain sequence, with context. Via MiXCR, TCRdb re-called the reads, giving one row per CDR3 protein. The data show approximately 190,000 distinct CDR3 sequences, roughly 30% seen once. This entry belongs to a study of T cell repertoires in cytomegalovirus infection. Sequenced input: PBMCs. The sequence was collected from a human donor in good health (CMV status not recorded). Some clones in this sample may be carry-over from other donors' samples.

DNA of the CDR3: TGTGCCAGCAGCTTAGGACAGGGGGACACCCCTGAAGCTTTCTTT. It is translated as CASSLGQGDTPEAFF. The chain links TRBV13 to TRBJ1-1; 8 bases fit TRBD1. CDR1 PRHDT and CDR2 FYEKMQ come from the germline V gene (reference sequence). The junction had 6 bases not matched to a gene; V was cut back by 0 bases and J by 6 bases. This CDR3 has 15 residues.